Listed here is a single TCR beta chain. These data belong to a study of shared clonotypes between healthy human individuals. Method: immunoSEQ multiplex PCR; TCRdb's copy keeps in-frame clones and lacks some. The sample consists of 600,000 to 750,000 clones, 72% of them appearing once. V gave up 6 bases and J gave up 4 bases, with 9 bases separating them. Germline CDR1 reads MNHNS; CDR2 reads SASEGT. CDR3 size: 13 residues. The sequenced sample was memory CD4+ T cells sorted from blood. Subset here: CD45RA-negative fraction. This sequence was found in a woman in her thirties in good health. The chain recombines TRBV6-1 with TRBJ2-2; the D gene is possibly TRBD1 (6 bases). CDR3 in DNA: TGTGCCAGCAGACAGGGTACCACCGGGGAGCTGTTTTTT. As protein: CASRQGTTGELFF.